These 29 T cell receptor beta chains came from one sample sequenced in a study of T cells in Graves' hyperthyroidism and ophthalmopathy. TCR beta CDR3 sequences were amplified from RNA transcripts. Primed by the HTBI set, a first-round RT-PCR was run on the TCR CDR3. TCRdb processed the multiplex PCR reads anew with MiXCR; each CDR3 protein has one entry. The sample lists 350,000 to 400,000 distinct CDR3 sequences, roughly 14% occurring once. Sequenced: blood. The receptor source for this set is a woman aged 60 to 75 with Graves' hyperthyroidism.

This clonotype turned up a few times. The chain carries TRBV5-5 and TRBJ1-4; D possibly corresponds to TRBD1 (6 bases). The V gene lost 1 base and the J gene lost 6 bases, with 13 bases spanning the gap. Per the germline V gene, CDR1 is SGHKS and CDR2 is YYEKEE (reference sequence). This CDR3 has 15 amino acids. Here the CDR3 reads CASSLPGGGDEKLFF. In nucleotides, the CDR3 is TGTGCCAGCAGCTTGCCGGGGGGCGGCGATGAAAAACTGTTTTTT.

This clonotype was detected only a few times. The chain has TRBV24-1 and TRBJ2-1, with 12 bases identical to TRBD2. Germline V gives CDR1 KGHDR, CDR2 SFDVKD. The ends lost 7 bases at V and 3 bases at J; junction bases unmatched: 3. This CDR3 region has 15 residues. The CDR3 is CATSPTSGSYNEQFF. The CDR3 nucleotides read TGTGCCACCAGCCCGACTAGCGGGAGCTACAATGAGCAGTTCTTC.

The CDR3 spells CSVEVRAGGNTGELFF. The CDR3 region has the DNA TGCAGCGTTGAGGTTCGAGCGGGAGGAAACACCGGGGAGCTGTTTTTT. The J gene is TRBJ2-2, the V gene TRBV29-1, with 9 bases fitting TRBD2. J gave up 2 bases and V 3 bases, and 7 bases lay outside the gene matches. Germline CDR1 is SQVTM and CDR2 is ANQGSEA. This CDR3 is 16 amino acids long.

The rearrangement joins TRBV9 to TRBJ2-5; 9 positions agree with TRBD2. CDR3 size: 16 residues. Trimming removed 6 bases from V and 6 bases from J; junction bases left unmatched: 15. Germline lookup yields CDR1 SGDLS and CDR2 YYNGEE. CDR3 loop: CASTKAAGGPDQTQYF. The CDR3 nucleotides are TGTGCCAGCACCAAGGCGGCGGGAGGGCCGGATCAGACCCAGTACTTC. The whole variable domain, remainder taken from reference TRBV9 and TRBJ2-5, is DSGVTQTPKHLITATGQRVTLRCSPRSGDLSVYWYQQSLDQGLQFLIQYYNGEERAKGNILERFSAQQFPDLHSELNLSSLELGDSALYFCASTKAAGGPDQTQYFGPGTRLLVL.

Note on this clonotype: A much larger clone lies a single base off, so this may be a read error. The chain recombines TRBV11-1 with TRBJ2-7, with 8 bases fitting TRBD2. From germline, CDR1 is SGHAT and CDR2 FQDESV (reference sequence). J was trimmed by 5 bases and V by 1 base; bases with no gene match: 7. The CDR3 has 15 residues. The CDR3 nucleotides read TGTGCCAGCAGCTTAGTACCCGGGAGGGTCAACGAGCAGTACTTC. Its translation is CASSLVPGRVNEQYF.

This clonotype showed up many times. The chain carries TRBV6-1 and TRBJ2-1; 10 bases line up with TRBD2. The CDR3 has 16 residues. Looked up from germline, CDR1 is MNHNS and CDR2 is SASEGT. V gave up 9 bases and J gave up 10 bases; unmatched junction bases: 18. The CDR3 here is CARPKGLARGGKEQFF. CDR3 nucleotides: TGTGCCAGGCCAAAGGGACTAGCGAGAGGCGGCAAGGAGCAGTTCTTC.

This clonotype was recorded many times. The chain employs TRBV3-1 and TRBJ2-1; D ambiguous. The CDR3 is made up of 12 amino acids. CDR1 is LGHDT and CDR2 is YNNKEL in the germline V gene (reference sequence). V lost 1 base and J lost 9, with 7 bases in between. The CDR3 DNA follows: TGTGCCAGCAGCCAAGCGAACGGTGAGCAGTTCTTC. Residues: CASSQANGEQFF.

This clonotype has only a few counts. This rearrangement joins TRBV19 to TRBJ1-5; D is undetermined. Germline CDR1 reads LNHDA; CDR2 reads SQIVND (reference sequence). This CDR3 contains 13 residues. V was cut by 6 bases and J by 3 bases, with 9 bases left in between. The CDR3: CASRSGVNQPQHF. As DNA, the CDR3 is TGTGCCAGTAGAAGTGGCGTCAATCAGCCCCAGCATTTT.

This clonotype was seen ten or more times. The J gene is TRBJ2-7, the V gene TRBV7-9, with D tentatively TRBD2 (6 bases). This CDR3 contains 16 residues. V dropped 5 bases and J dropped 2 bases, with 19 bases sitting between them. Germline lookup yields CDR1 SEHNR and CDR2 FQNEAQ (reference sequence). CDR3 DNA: TGTGCCAGCAGCCCCGGCGAAGGCGGGAAGGCCTACGAGCAGTACTTC. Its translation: CASSPGEGGKAYEQYF.

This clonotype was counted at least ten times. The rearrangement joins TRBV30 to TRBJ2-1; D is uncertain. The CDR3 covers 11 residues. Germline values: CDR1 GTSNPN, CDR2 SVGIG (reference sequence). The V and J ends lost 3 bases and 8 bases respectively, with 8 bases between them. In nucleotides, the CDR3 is TGTGCCTGGAGCAGTAGAGATGAGCAGTTCTTC. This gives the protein CAWSSRDEQFF.

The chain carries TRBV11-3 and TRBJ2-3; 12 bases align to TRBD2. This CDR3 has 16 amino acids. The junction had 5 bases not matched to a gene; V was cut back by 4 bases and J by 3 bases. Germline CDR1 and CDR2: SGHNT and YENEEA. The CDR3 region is CASSSRGTSGTDTQYF. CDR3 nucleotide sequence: TGTGCCAGCAGCTCTCGTGGGACTAGCGGGACAGATACGCAGTATTTT. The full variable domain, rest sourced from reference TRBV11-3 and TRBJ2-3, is EAGVVQSPRYKIIEKKQPVAFWCNPISGHNTLYWYLQNLGQGPELLIRYENEEAVDDSQLPKDRFSAERLKGVDSTLKIQPAELGDSAVYLCASSSRGTSGTDTQYFGPGTRLTVL.

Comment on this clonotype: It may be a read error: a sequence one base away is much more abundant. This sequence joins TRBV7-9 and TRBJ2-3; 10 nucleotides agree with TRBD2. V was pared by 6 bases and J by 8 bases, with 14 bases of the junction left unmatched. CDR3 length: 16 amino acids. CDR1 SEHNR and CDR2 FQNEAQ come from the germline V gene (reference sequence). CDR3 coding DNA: TGTGCCAGCAGTCACTCGGCTAGCGGGAGTTTCGGTACGCAGTATTTT. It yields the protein CASSHSASGSFGTQYF.

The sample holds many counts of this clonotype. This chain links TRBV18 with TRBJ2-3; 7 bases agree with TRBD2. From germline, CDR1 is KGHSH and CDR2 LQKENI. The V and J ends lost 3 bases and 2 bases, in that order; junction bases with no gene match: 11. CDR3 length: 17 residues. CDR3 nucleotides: TGTGCCAGCTCACCTCCCAGTGCTAGCGGAGCCACAGATACGCAGTATTTT. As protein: CASSPPSASGATDTQYF.

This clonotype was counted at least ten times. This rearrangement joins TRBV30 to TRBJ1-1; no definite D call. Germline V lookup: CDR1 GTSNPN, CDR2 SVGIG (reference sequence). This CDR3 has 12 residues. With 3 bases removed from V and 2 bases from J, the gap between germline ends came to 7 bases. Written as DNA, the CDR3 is TGTGCCTGGAGAAGAGGAAACACTGAAGCTTTCTTT. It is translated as CAWRRGNTEAFF. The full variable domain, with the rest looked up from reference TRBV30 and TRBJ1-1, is SQTIHQWPATLVQPVGSPLSLECTVEGTSNPNLYWYRQAAGRGLQLLFYSVGIGQISSEVPQNLSASRPQDRQFILSSKKLLLSDSGFYLCAWRRGNTEAFFGQGTRLTVV.

CDR3 residues: CASSLNRATPTGELFF. The CDR3 DNA is TGTGCCAGCAGCTTAAATCGAGCCACCCCCACCGGGGAGCTGTTTTTT. The chain combines TRBV7-9 with TRBJ2-2; D not certain. Germline V gene data show CDR1 as SEHNR and CDR2 as FQNEAQ (reference sequence). This CDR3 region has 16 residues. V lost 2 bases and J lost 4, with 14 bases in between.

The CDR3 nucleotides are TGTGCCAGCAGCCAACGGGGACATATCCAAGAGACCCAGTACTTC. It encodes CASSQRGHIQETQYF. The chain joins TRBV14 to TRBJ2-5; D is perhaps TRBD1 (6 bases). The CDR3 length is 15 residues. Germline loops: CDR1 SGHDN, CDR2 FVKESK. The ends were cut back, 2 bases at V and 1 base at J, with 11 bases in the middle. Full variable domain (missing parts from reference TRBV14 and TRBJ2-5): EAGVTQFPSHSVIEKGQTVTLRCDPISGHDNLYWYRRVMGKEIKFLLHFVKESKQDESGMPNNRFLAERTGGTYSTLKVQPAELEDSGVYFCASSQRGHIQETQYFGPGTRLLVL.

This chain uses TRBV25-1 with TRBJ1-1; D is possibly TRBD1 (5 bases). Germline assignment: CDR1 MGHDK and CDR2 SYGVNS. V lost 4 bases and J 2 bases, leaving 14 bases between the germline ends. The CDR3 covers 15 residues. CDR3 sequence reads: CASSGYQGVNTEAFF. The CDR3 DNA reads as TGTGCCAGCAGTGGTTATCAGGGAGTTAACACTGAAGCTTTCTTT. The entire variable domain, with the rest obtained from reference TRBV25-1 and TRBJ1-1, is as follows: EADIYQTPRYLVIGTGKKITLECSQTMGHDKMYWYQQDPGMELHLIHYSYGVNSTEKGDLSSESTVSRIRTEHFPLTLESARPSHTSQYLCASSGYQGVNTEAFFGQGTRLTVV.

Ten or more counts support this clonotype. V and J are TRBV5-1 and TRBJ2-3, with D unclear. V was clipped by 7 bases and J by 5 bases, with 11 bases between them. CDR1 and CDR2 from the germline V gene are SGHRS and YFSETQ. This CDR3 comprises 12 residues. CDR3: CASGPFRDTQYF. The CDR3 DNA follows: TGCGCCAGCGGACCCTTCAGAGATACGCAGTATTTT.

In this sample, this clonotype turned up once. As DNA, the CDR3 is TGCAGTGCTAGACCATGGACTAGCGGGAGTTCAGAGACCCAGTACTTC. It encodes CSARPWTSGSSETQYF. The chain combines TRBV20-1 with TRBJ2-5, with 13 bases matching TRBD2. Germline CDR1 and CDR2: DFQATT and SNEGSKA (reference sequence). Trimming cost V 2 bases and J 4 bases; bases outside gene matches: 7. This CDR3 has 16 amino acids.

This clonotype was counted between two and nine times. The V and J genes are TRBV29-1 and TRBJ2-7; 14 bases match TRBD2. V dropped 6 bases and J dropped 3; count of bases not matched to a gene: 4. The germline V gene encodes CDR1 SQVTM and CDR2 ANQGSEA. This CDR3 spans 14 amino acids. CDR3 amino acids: CSVAGLAGVYEQYF. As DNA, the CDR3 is TGCAGCGTCGCGGGACTAGCGGGAGTCTACGAGCAGTACTTC.

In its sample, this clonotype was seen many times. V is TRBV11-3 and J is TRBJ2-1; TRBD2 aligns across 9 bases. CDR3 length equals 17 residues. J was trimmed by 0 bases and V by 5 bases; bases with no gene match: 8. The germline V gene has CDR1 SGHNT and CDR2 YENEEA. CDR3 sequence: CASSTRGLANSYNEQFF. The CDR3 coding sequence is TGTGCCAGCAGCACAAGGGGACTAGCTAACTCCTACAATGAGCAGTTCTTC.

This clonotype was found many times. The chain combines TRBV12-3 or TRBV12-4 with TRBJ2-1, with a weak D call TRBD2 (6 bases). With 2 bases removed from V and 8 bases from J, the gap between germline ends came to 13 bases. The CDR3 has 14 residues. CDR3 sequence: CASSLLAGPHEQFF. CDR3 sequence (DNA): TGTGCCAGCAGTTTACTCGCGGGACCCCATGAGCAGTTCTTC.

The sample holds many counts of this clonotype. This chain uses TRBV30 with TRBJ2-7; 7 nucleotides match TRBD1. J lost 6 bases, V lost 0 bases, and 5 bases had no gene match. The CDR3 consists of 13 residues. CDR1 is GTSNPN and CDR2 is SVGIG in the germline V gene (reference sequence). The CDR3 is CAWSVGQSGEQYF. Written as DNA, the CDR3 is TGTGCCTGGAGTGTGGGACAGTCCGGCGAGCAGTACTTC.

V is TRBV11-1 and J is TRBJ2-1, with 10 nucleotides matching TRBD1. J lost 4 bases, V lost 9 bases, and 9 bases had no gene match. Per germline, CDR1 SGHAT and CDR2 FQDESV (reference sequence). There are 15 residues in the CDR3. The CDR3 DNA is TGTGCCAGTAGTATCCGACAGGGGGCATACAATGAGCAGTTCTTC. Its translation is CASSIRQGAYNEQFF.

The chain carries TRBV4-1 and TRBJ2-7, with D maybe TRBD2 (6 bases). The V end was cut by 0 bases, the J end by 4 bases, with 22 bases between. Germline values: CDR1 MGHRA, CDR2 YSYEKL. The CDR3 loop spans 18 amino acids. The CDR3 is CASSQDMSRGEVGYEQYF. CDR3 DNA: TGCGCCAGCAGCCAAGATATGTCGCGGGGAGAGGTCGGATACGAGCAGTACTTC.

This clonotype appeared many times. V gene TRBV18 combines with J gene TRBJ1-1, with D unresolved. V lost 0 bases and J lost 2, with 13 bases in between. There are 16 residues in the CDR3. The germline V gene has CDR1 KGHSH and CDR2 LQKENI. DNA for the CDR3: TGTGCCAGCTCACCACCATCCGGCCGTCAAAACACTGAAGCTTTCTTT. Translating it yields CASSPPSGRQNTEAFF.

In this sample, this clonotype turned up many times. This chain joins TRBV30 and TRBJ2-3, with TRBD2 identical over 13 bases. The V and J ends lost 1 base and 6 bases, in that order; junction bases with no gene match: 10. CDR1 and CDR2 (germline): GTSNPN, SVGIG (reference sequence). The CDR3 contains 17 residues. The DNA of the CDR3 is TGTGCCTGGAGTGCCCCCGGACTAGCGGGAGTTGAGGATACGCAGTATTTT. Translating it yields CAWSAPGLAGVEDTQYF.

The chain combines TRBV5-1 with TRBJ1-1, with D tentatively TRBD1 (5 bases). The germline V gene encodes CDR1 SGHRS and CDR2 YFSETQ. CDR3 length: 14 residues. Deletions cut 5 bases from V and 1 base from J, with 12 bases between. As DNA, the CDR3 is TGCGCCAGCAGACTAACTACAGGGAACACTGAAGCTTTCTTT. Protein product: CASRLTTGNTEAFF.

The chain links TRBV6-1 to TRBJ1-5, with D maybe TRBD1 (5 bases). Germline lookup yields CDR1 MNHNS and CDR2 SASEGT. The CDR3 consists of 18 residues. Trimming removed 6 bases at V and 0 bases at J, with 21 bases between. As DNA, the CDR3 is TGTGCCAGCAGCGCCGGCGAGGGCGAGGGGTATAGCAATCAGCCCCAGCATTTT. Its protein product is CASSAGEGEGYSNQPQHF.